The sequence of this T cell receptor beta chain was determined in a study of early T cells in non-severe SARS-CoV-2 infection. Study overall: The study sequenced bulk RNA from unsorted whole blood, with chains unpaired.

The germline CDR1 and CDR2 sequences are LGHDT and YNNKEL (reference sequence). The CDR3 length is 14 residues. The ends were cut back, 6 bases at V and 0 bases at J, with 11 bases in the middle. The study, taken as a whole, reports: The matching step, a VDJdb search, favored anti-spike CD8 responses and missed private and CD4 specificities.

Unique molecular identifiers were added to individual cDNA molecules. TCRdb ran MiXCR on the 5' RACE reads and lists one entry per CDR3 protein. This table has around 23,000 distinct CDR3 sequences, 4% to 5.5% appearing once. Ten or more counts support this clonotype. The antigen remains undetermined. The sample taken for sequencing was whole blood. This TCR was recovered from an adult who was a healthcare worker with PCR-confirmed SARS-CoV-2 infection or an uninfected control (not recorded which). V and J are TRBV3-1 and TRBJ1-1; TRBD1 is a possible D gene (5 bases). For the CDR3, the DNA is TGTGCCAGCAGTTCCGGGACTATGAACACTGAAGCTTTCTTT. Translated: CASSSGTMNTEAFF.